A single T cell receptor beta chain is shown here with its context. The antigen is not known. This sample is part of a study of cytomegalovirus exposure and HLA in healthy donors. As for the study in general: T cells numbering about 200 million yielded more than 100 million unique TCR beta sequences in an earlier analysis. Broader study findings: The authors assumed roughly uniform sequencing depth across donors for presence/absence analyses.

Primers for the PCR totalled 60 Vbeta and 13 Jbeta. The data were produced by immunoSEQ multiplex PCR, yet TCRdb's version contains in-frame clones alone and is incomplete. This repertoire shows fewer than 200,000 clones, 65% to 85% found once; its top ten account for approximately 2.9%. Sequenced material: PBMCs. The TCR was taken from a female donor in good health and CMV-seronegative.

Here the CDR3 DNA reads TGTGCCAGCAGCTTAAGGCGGGGGGGCACTGAAGCTTTCTTT. As protein: CASSLRRGGTEAFF. This sequence joins TRBV11-3 and TRBJ1-1; a possible D gene is TRBD1 (5 bases). The CDR3 runs 14 residues. The V end was cut by 2 bases, the J end by 4 bases, with 11 bases between. In germline, CDR1 is SGHNT, CDR2 YENEEA.